This is a list of T cell receptor beta chains from one sample in a study of blood T cell repertoires in COVID-19. Assay used: immunoSEQ multiplex PCR; TCRdb lists only in-frame clones, some missing. The sample has about 78,000 clones; 90% are singletons. The sample consisted of peripheral blood. These receptors originate from a woman in her fifties or sixties in a cohort sampled during active COVID-19. Each CDR3 is given with its conserved first and last residue. Rows may omit the clone size; those that give it use once, few, many or a size class.

clone size	V gene	J gene	CDR3 protein
NA	TRBV6-4	TRBJ1-5	CASSPGQGGNVSYQPQHF
few	TRBV19	TRBJ2-3	CASSPQGDTQYF
NA	TRBV29-1	TRBJ2-3	CSGTHPRAADTQYF
NA	TRBV28	TRBJ2-5	CASSFGGGWETQYF
NA	TRBV5-1	TRBJ1-3	CASSFSNSASGNTIYF
NA	TRBV14	TRBJ2-7	CASSHVPTGGWSSYEQYF
once	TRBV27	TRBJ2-1	CASSSIAGEQFF
NA	TRBV3-1/TRBV3-2	TRBJ2-3	CASSQVNGRADTQYF
NA	TRBV19	TRBJ2-5	CASPTTSDQETQYF
NA	TRBV10-2	TRBJ2-6	CASSEQRDRGGSGANVLTF
once	TRBV6-7	TRBJ2-2	CASSYSKLTSGLYTGELFF
NA	TRBV14	TRBJ2-1	CASSSRQGINNEQFF
NA	TRBV11-1	TRBJ2-7	CASSLGTGGYEQYF
NA	TRBV19	TRBJ2-5	CASSPPRDGGRATPWRQETQYF
NA	TRBV5-8	TRBJ2-5	CASSYSGSQETQYF
NA	TRBV12-3/TRBV12-4	TRBJ1-2	CASSRTANYGYTF
NA	TRBV10-3	TRBJ1-5	CAISERAGAQPQHF
once	TRBV21-1	TRBJ1-2	CASSMLGTGGECRGYTF
once	TRBV14	TRBJ2-7	CASSQGAFRGEQYF
NA	TRBV18	TRBJ2-7	CASSPGQVDYEQYF
NA	TRBV19	TRBJ1-5	CASSQGGATQPQHF
NA	TRBV4-1	TRBJ2-1	CASTGRGIGLTYNEQFF
NA	TRBV27	TRBJ1-5	CASSTTFGSNQPQHF
once	TRBV15	TRBJ2-7	CATSETGGWWQYF
NA	TRBV12-2	TRBJ1-6	CASRLAVGPPMGPYNSPLHF
NA	TRBV6-1	TRBJ1-5	CASSDAGTGRNQPQHF
once	TRBV15	TRBJ1-5	CATSTKRTGIYSNQPQHF
NA	TRBV19	TRBJ1-2	CASSMDFGRGTYTF
NA	TRBV4-2	TRBJ2-1	CASSETSGGYNEQFF
NA	TRBV2	TRBJ1-3	CASSDRGGNTIYF
once	TRBV7-2	TRBJ2-5	CASSPRAGPGETQYF
NA	TRBV28	TRBJ2-2	CASRVAGGRNTGELFF
once	TRBV27	TRBJ2-7	CASSLNRVSEQYF
NA	TRBV28	TRBJ1-5	CASSLGSRTGFYQPQHF
NA	TRBV7-8	TRBJ1-2	CASSSDRDYGYTF
NA	TRBV15	TRBJ2-7	CATSVRTGEKDEQYF
few	TRBV15	TRBJ2-3	CATSNRVRASTDTQYF
NA	TRBV19	TRBJ2-1	CASSRTSGSSYNEQFF
NA	TRBV28	TRBJ1-1	CASNWARLHTEAFF
NA	TRBV6-1	TRBJ1-5	CASSEVGNQPQHF
once	TRBV5-5	TRBJ1-2	CASSLAGQGRYGYTF
NA	TRBV9	TRBJ2-7	CASSVEPSGAYEQYF
NA	TRBV6-1	TRBJ2-5	CASSDDPGRETQYF
NA	TRBV19	TRBJ2-2	CASSVDTGGELFF
NA	TRBV28	TRBJ1-3	CASSGRTGANLYSGNTIYF
few	TRBV4-1	TRBJ2-3	CASSQVNLISTDTQYF
NA	TRBV7-3	TRBJ2-3	CASSPYSGIITDTQYF
NA	TRBV4-2	TRBJ1-1	CASSPEGVLVGVNTEAFF
NA	TRBV27	TRBJ1-4	CASSLWPPTGSNEKLFF
NA	TRBV6-6	TRBJ2-2	CASSYSGGSGTGELFF
NA	TRBV6-5	TRBJ2-1	CASTRTSVINEQFF
NA	TRBV28	TRBJ2-7	CASSPREGYYEQYF
NA	TRBV30	TRBJ2-7	CAWSSPSDRVNEQYF
once	TRBV4-2	TRBJ2-1	CASSQNNGGNSYNEQFF
NA	TRBV28	TRBJ2-3	CASRGGLADPQGTDTQYF
NA	TRBV9	TRBJ2-7	CASSVAPHGSSYEQYF
NA	TRBV4-2	TRBJ1-3	CASSQDDRRQGARGNTIYF
NA	TRBV18	TRBJ1-2	CASSPAGDPYGYTF
few	TRBV10-3	TRBJ2-5	CAISESIGASQETQYF
NA	TRBV29-1	TRBJ1-1	CSANTQGNTEAFF